Given below is one T cell receptor (beta chain) in context. The data are from a study of blood T cell repertoires in COVID-19. Here immunoSEQ multiplex PCR was the method, and the copy in TCRdb shows in-frame clones only, minus some. Among fewer than 400,000 clones listed, roughly 89% were seen once. V lost 0 bases, J lost 2 bases, and 0 bases stayed unmatched. This CDR3 region has 14 residues. Germline CDR1 reads SGHDN; CDR2 reads FVKESK. V is TRBV14 and J is TRBJ1-2; 7 nucleotides line up with TRBD1. Sequences were obtained from peripheral blood. The origin of this receptor is a woman in her thirties with COVID-19, enrolled during active disease. CDR3 sequence (DNA): TGTGCCAGCAGCCAAGAACAGGGGAACTATGGCTACACCTTC. This gives the protein CASSQEQGNYGYTF. Full variable domain (rest looked up from reference TRBV14 and TRBJ1-2): EAGVTQFPSHSVIEKGQTVTLRCDPISGHDNLYWYRRVMGKEIKFLLHFVKESKQDESGMPNNRFLAERTGGTYSTLKVQPAELEDSGVYFCASSQEQGNYGYTFGSGTRLTVV.